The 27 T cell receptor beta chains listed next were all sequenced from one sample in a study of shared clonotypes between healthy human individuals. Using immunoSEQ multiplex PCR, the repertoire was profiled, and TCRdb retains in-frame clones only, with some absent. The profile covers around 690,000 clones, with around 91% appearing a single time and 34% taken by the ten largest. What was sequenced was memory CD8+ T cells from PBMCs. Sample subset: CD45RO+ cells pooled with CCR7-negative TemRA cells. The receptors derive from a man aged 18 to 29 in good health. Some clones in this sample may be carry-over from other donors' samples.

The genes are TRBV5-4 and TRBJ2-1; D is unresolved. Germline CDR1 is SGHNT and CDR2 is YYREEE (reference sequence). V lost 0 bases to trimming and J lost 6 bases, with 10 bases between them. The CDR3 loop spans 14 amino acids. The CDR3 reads CASSLVKGRNEQFF. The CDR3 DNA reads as TGTGCCAGCAGCTTGGTAAAGGGTCGCAATGAGCAGTTCTTC.

DNA for the CDR3: TGTGCCAGCAGCCCGCCCGGGACTAGTAACCAAGAGACCCAGTACTTC. Translated: CASSPPGTSNQETQYF. The chain links TRBV11-2 to TRBJ2-5; 8 nucleotides agree with TRBD2. CDR1 SGHAT and CDR2 FQNNGV come from the germline V gene. V lost 5 bases, J lost 0 bases, and 8 bases stayed unmatched. The CDR3 runs 16 residues.

CDR3 in amino acids: CASSKERLAGSSYNEQFF. The DNA of the CDR3 is TGTGCCAGCAGCAAAGAAAGGCTAGCGGGAAGCTCCTACAATGAGCAGTTCTTC. The chain employs TRBV21-1 and TRBJ2-1; the D segment call TRBD2 is taken from the table without a DNA check. TRBV21-1 is a recognized pseudogene. This CDR3 comprises 18 residues.

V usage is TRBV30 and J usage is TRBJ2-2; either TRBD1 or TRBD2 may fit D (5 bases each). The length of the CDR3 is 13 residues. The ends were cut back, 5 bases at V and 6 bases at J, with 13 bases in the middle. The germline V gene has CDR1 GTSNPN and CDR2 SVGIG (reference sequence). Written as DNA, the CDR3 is TGTGCCTGGGGGGGACCGATTGCCGGGGAGCTGTTTTTT. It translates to CAWGGPIAGELFF.

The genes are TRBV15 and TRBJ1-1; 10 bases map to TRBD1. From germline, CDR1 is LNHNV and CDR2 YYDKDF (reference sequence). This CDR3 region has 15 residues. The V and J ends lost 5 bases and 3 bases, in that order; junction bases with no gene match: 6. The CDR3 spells CATSRTGQGYTEAFF. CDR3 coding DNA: TGTGCCACCAGCCGCACGGGACAGGGGTACACTGAAGCTTTCTTT.

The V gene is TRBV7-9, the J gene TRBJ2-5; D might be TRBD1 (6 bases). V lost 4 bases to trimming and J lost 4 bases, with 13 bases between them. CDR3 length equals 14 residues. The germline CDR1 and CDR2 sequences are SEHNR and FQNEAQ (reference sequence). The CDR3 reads CASSSWTEGETQYF. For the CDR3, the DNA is TGTGCCAGCAGCTCCTGGACAGAAGGAGAGACCCAGTACTTC.

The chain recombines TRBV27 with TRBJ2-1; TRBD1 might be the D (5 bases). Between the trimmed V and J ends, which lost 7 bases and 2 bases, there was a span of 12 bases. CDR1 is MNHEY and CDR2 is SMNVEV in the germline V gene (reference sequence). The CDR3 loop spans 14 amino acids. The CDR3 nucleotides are TGTGCCAGCATGTTAACAGGAACCTACAATGAGCAGTTCTTC. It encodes CASMLTGTYNEQFF.

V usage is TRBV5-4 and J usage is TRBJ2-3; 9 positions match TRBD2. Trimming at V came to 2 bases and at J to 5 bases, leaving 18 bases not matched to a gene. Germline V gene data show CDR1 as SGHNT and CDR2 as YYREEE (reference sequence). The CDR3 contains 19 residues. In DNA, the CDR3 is TGTGCCAGCAGCTTTAAGGGCCTAAGGGCTAGCGGGAATCAAGATACGCAGTATTTT. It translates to CASSFKGLRASGNQDTQYF.

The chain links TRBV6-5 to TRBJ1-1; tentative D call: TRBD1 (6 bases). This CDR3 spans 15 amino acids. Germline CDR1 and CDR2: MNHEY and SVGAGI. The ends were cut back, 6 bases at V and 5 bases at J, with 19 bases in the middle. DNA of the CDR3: TGTGCCAGCAGGCCGAAGCGGGCCCAGGGGACTGAAGCTTTCTTT. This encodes CASRPKRAQGTEAFF.

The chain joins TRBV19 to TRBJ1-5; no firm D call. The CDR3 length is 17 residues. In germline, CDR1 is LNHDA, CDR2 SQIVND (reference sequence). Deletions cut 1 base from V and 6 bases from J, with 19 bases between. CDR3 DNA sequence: TGTGCCAGTAGTATAGGGCAGAACTTTCCCAAGGGTCAGCCCCAGCATTTT. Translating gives CASSIGQNFPKGQPQHF.

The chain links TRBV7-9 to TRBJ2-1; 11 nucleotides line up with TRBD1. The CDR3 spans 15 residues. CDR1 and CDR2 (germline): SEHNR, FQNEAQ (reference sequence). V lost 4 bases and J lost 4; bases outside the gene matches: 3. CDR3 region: CASSSGTGGYNEQFF. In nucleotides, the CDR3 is TGTGCCAGCAGCTCAGGGACAGGGGGGTACAATGAGCAGTTCTTC.

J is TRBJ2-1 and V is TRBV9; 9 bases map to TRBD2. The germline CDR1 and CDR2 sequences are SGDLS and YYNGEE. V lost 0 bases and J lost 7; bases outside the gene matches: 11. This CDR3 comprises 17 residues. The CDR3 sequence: CASSVGPKASGVNEQFF. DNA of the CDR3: TGTGCCAGCAGCGTAGGCCCCAAGGCTAGCGGGGTTAATGAGCAGTTCTTC.

The CDR3 coding sequence is TGCAGCGTTGAAGACCCTGGGACAGAACAAGAGACCCAGTACTTC. Its translation is CSVEDPGTEQETQYF. The rearrangement links TRBV29-1 to TRBJ2-5; 7 nucleotides align to TRBD1. V lost 0 bases and J lost 2; bases outside the gene matches: 6. The CDR3 totals 15 residues. The germline CDR1 and CDR2 sequences are SQVTM and ANQGSEA.

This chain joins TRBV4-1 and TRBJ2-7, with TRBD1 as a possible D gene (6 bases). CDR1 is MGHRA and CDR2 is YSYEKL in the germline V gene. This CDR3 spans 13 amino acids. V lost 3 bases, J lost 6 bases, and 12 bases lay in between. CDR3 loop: CASSQVGAAEQYF. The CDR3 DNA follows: TGCGCCAGCAGCCAGGTGGGGGCAGCCGAGCAGTACTTC.

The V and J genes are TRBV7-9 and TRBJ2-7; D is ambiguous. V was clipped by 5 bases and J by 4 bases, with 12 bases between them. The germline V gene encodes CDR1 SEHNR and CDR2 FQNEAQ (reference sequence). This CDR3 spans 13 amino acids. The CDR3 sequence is CASSPPREYEQYF. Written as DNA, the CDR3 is TGTGCCAGCAGCCCCCCCCGAGAATACGAGCAGTACTTC. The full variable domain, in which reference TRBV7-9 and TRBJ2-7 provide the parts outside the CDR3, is DTGVSQNPRHKITKRGQNVTFRCDPISEHNRLYWYRQTLGQGPEFLTYFQNEAQLEKSRLLSDRFSAERPKGSFSTLEIQRTEQGDSAMYLCASSPPREYEQYFGPGTRLTVT.

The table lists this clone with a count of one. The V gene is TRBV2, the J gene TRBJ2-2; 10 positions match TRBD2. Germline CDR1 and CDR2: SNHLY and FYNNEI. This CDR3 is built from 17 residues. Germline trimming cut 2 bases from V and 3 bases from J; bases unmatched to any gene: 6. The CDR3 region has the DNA TGTGCCAGCAGTGAACGGACTAGCGGTTTCGACACCGGGGAGCTGTTTTTT. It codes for CASSERTSGFDTGELFF.

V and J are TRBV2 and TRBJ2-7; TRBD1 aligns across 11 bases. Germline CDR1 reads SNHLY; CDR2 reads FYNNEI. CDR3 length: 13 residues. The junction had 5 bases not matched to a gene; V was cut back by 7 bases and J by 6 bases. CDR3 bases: TGTGCCAGCACTGGACAGGGGGCGCGCGAGCAGTACTTC. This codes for CASTGQGAREQYF.

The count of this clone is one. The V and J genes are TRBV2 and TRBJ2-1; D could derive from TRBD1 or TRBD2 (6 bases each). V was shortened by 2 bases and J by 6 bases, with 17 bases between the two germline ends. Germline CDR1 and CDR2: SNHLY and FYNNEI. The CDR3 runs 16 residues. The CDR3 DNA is TGTGCCAGCAGTGAAAGGGGGACTCGCCCTTTCAATGAGCAGTTCTTC. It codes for CASSERGTRPFNEQFF.

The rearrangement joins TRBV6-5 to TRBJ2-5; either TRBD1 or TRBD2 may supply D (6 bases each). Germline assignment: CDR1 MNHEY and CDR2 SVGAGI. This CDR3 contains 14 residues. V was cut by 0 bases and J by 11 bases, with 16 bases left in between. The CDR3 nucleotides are TGTGCCAGCAGTTACTCGGGGGGCGCGAGGGAGCAGTACTTC. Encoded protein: CASSYSGGAREQYF.

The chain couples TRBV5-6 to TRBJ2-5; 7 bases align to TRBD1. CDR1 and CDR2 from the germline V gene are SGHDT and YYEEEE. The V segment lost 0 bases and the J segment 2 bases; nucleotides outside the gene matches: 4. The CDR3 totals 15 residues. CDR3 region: CASSLGVGQQETQYF. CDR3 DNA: TGTGCCAGCAGCTTGGGGGTGGGACAGCAAGAGACCCAGTACTTC.

The CDR3 coding sequence is TGTGCCAGCAGCCACCCGTCTTGGGACAGGGAAAGGGGTACCTACGAGCAGTACTTC. This translates into CASSHPSWDRERGTYEQYF. The chain is built from TRBV4-2 and TRBJ2-7, with 9 bases that match TRBD1. Germline V CDR1 and CDR2: LGHNA, YNFKEQ. This CDR3 region has 19 residues. After removal of 3 bases from V and 2 bases from J, the junction contained 17 bases not matched to a gene.

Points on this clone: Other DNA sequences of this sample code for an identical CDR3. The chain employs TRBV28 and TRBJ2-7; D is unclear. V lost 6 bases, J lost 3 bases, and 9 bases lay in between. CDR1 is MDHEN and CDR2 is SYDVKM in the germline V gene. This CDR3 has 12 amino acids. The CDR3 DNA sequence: TGTGCCAGCAGCCCAGTAGGCTACGAGCAGTACTTC. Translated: CASSPVGYEQYF.

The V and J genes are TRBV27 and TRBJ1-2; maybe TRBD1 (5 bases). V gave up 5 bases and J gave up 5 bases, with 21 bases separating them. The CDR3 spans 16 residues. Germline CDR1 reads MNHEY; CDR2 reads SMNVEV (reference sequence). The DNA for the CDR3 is TGTGCCAGCAGTCTTGGGACTGGTGCAGCTCAGTATGGCTACACCTTC. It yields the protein CASSLGTGAAQYGYTF.

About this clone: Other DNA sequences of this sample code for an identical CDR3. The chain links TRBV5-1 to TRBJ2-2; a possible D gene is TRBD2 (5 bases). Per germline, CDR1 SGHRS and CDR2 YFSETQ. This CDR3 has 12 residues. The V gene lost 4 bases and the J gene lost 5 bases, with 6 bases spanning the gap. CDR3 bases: TGCGCCAGCAGCCCGGGGACCGGGGAGCTGTTTTTT. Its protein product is CASSPGTGELFF.

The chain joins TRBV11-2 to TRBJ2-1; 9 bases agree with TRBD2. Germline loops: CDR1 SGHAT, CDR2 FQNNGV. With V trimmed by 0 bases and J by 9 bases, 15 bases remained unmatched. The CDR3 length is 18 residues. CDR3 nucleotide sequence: TGTGCCAGCAGCTTAGATCCCCCGGGGCGGGAGGGATCTGCTGAGCAGTTCTTC. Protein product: CASSLDPPGREGSAEQFF.

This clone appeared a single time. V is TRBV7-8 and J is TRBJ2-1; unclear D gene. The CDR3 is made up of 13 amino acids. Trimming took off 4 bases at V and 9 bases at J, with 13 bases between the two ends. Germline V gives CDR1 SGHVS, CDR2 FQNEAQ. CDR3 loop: CASSSGPFAEQFF. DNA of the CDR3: TGTGCCAGCAGCTCAGGACCTTTTGCTGAGCAGTTCTTC. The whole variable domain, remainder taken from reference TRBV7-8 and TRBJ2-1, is GAGVSQSPRYKVAKRGQDVALRCDPISGHVSLFWYQQALGQGPEFLTYFQNEAQLDKSGLPSDRFFAERPEGSVSTLKIQRTQQEDSAVYLCASSSGPFAEQFFGPGTRLTVL.

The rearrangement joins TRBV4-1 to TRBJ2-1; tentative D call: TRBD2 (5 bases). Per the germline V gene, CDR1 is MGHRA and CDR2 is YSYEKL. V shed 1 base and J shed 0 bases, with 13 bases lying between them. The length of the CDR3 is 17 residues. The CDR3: CASSQGARAPSYNEQFF. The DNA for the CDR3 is TGCGCCAGCAGCCAAGGGGCGCGGGCCCCCTCCTACAATGAGCAGTTCTTC.